The next 16 T cell receptor beta chains were all read from a single sample in a study of CD8 T cells in ankylosing spondylitis. TCRdb re-analysed the 5' RACE reads in MiXCR, keeping a single row per CDR3 protein. The sample carries about 450,000 distinct CDR3 sequences, around 26% recorded once. Which antigens these TCRs recognize remains unknown. General observations from the study: A motif in TCR beta, a set of roughly eight highly homologous variants, appeared characteristic of ankylosing spondylitis blood.

The specimen was blood, either unsorted or a sorted T cell fraction (not recorded which). The receptors originated from a male donor with ankylosing spondylitis.

This sequence joins TRBV9 and TRBJ2-7; D is unresolved. The CDR3 has 15 amino acids. The V gene lost 3 bases and the J gene lost 9 bases, with 22 bases spanning the gap. Germline V gene data show CDR1 as SGDLS and CDR2 as YYNGEE. DNA for the CDR3: TGTGCCAGCAGCGCCACACCTTCTGACCCCCACGCGCAGTACGTC. It codes for CASSATPSDPHAQYV.

This clonotype has a handful of counts. The chain recombines TRBV11-2 with TRBJ2-1, with 11 positions matching TRBD2. This CDR3 is 14 amino acids long. V gave up 7 bases and J gave up 5 bases; unmatched junction bases: 4. The V gene's germline CDR1 is SGHAT and CDR2 FQNNGV. The CDR3: CASTSGRSHNEQFF. The DNA of the CDR3 is TGTGCCAGCACTAGCGGGAGGTCTCACAATGAGCAGTTCTTC.

V usage is TRBV24-1 and J usage is TRBJ2-3; either TRBD1 or TRBD2 may fit D (6 bases each). This CDR3 is built from 17 residues. CDR1 is KGHDR and CDR2 is SFDVKD in the germline V gene. Trimming took 9 bases from V and 2 from J, leaving 23 bases between them. CDR3 amino acids: CATEPGAGRRYTDTQYF. CDR3 DNA: TGTGCCACCGAACCGGGGGCGGGCAGGAGATACACAGATACGCAGTATTTT.

The V call is TRBV24-1, the J call TRBJ1-1; 7 nucleotides align to TRBD1. With V trimmed by 2 bases and J by 5 bases, 1 base remained unmatched. This CDR3 is 13 amino acids long. Germline-derived CDR1 and CDR2 are KGHDR and SFDVKD. The CDR3: CATSDSDRTEAFF. The DNA for the CDR3 is TGTGCCACCAGTGATTCGGACAGGACTGAAGCTTTCTTT.

This clonotype was seen only a few times. This chain uses TRBV5-6 with TRBJ2-1; no definite D call. The V end lost 0 bases, the J end lost 0 bases, and 13 bases lay between the germline ends. The CDR3 has 17 residues. Germline CDR1 is SGHDT and CDR2 is YYEEEE. CDR3 residues: CASSLARLFGSYNEQFF. DNA of the CDR3: TGTGCCAGCAGCTTGGCCCGTCTCTTTGGCTCCTACAATGAGCAGTTCTTC. The variable domain in full, with the rest retrieved from reference TRBV5-6 and TRBJ2-1, is DAGVTQSPTHLIKTRGQQVTLRCSPKSGHDTVSWYQQALGQGPQFIFQYYEEEERQRGNFPDRFSGHQFPNYSSELNVNALLLGDSALYLCASSLARLFGSYNEQFFGPGTRLTVL.

The chain couples TRBV2 to TRBJ2-7; TRBD2 aligns across 8 bases. The CDR3 is 15 amino acids. CDR1 is SNHLY and CDR2 is FYNNEI in the germline V gene. Trimming took 7 bases from V and 4 from J; bases not matched to a gene: 12. The CDR3, as DNA: TGTGCCAGCACCCTCAGAGCGGGACTAGTTTACGAGCAGTACTTC. This encodes CASTLRAGLVYEQYF.

V gene TRBV11-2 combines with J gene TRBJ2-7; TRBD2 matches 10 bases. Germline CDR1 reads SGHAT; CDR2 reads FQNNGV. CDR3 length: 15 residues. The junction had 4 bases not matched to a gene; V was cut back by 5 bases and J by 0 bases. Written as DNA, the CDR3 is TGTGCCAGCAGCCCGGGACTAGCGAGCTCCTACGAGCAGTACGTC. It yields the protein CASSPGLASSYEQYV.

This chain links TRBV24-1 with TRBJ2-1; the match to TRBD1 covers 10 bases. This CDR3 is built from 16 residues. Germline V lookup: CDR1 KGHDR, CDR2 SFDVKD. The V segment lost 3 bases and the J segment 0 bases; nucleotides outside the gene matches: 1. The CDR3, as DNA: TGTGCCACCAGTGATAGGGACAGGGGCTCCTACAATGAGCAGTTCTTC. Translated: CATSDRDRGSYNEQFF.

The J gene is TRBJ1-5, the V gene TRBV12-3 or TRBV12-4; 7 nucleotides align to TRBD1. V was clipped by 5 bases and J by 0 bases; unmatched bases: 7. There are 16 residues in the CDR3. The CDR3 coding sequence is TGTGCCAGCAGTCTGACCGGGACAGCTAGCAATCAGCCCCAGCATTTT. Protein: CASSLTGTASNQPQHF.

This clonotype was seen repeatedly, ten times or more. V gene TRBV7-8 combines with J gene TRBJ2-7; 8 nucleotides match TRBD2. Germline assignment: CDR1 SGHVS and CDR2 FQNEAQ. The CDR3 spans 15 residues. The junction had 4 bases not matched to a gene; V was cut back by 0 bases and J by 3 bases. The CDR3 loop is CASSLASGSNYEQYF. CDR3 coding DNA: TGTGCCAGCAGCTTAGCGAGCGGGAGTAACTACGAGCAGTACTTC.

This clonotype was picked up a small number of times. V usage is TRBV12-3 or TRBV12-4 and J usage is TRBJ1-1; D remains unclear. This CDR3 is 12 amino acids long. The V gene lost 3 bases and the J gene lost 3 bases, with 5 bases spanning the gap. The DNA of the CDR3 is TGTGCCAGCAGTTTTAGGTACACTGAAGCTTTCTTT. Residues: CASSFRYTEAFF.

The chain joins TRBV9 to TRBJ2-1; 7 bases agree with TRBD2. The V and J ends lost 0 bases and 2 bases, in that order; junction bases with no gene match: 5. CDR1 SGDLS and CDR2 YYNGEE come from the germline V gene. The CDR3 is 16 residues long. Here the CDR3 reads CASSVDRAGTYNEQFF. The CDR3 DNA follows: TGTGCCAGCAGCGTAGACAGAGCGGGGACCTACAATGAGCAGTTCTTC.

The rearrangement links TRBV7-9 to TRBJ2-2; no reliable D call. CDR1 and CDR2 from the germline V gene are SEHNR and FQNEAQ (reference sequence). The V end was cut by 4 bases, the J end by 7 bases, with 13 bases between. The length of the CDR3 is 14 residues. CDR3 loop: CASSYPLALGELFF. The CDR3 DNA follows: TGTGCCAGCAGCTACCCTCTCGCGCTCGGGGAGCTGTTTTTT. The full variable domain, completed using reference TRBV7-9 and TRBJ2-2, is DTGVSQNPRHKITKRGQNVTFRCDPISEHNRLYWYRQTLGQGPEFLTYFQNEAQLEKSRLLSDRFSAERPKGSFSTLEIQRTEQGDSAMYLCASSYPLALGELFFGEGSRLTVL.

The rearrangement joins TRBV6-1 to TRBJ1-1, with D perhaps TRBD1 (6 bases). The CDR3 is made up of 15 amino acids. V lost 2 bases and J 5 bases, leaving 15 bases between the germline ends. CDR1 is MNHNS, CDR2 SASEGT, per germline. CDR3 sequence: CASSELRGVSTEAFF. The CDR3 DNA sequence: TGTGCCAGCAGTGAATTGAGGGGGGTATCTACTGAAGCTTTCTTT.

The chain joins TRBV6-6 to TRBJ2-7; 11 bases fit TRBD1. Germline-derived CDR1 and CDR2 are MNHNY and SVGAGI (reference sequence). This CDR3 has 13 residues. Unmatched junction bases numbered 0, after V lost 2 bases and J lost 6 bases. CDR3 bases: TGTGCCAGCAGTTACGGGACAGGGGGCGAGCAGTACTTC. Translation gives CASSYGTGGEQYF.

J is TRBJ2-7 and V is TRBV12-3 or TRBV12-4; D gene uncertain. V was pared by 2 bases and J by 5 bases, with 16 bases between. CDR3 length: 15 amino acids. The CDR3 nucleotides read TGTGCCAGCAGTTTATACCGAAGGGATAATGACGAGCAGTACTTC. This translates into CASSLYRRDNDEQYF.